This entry is about one T cell receptor beta chain. What it binds is not known. This CDR3 has 14 residues. Trimming took 4 bases from V and 6 from J; bases not matched to a gene: 9. The data belong to a study of T-cell memory formation after mild COVID-19. Findings of the study overall: CD4/CD8 balance characterized clones contracting day 15 to 85, and CD4+ skew characterized later expanders.

TCRdb re-called the 5' RACE reads with MiXCR, one entry per CDR3 protein. The profile shows approximately 240,000 distinct CDR3 sequences, about a sixth of them singletons. Sequencing input: PBMCs or a T cell subset sorted from them (not recorded which). The TCR sequence derives from a young man who had mild COVID-19 (a few samples of this study predate the infection). Cell type and time point are not known. The V gene is TRBV12-3 or TRBV12-4, the J gene TRBJ2-7, with 7 bases identical to TRBD1. The DNA of the CDR3 is TGTGCCAGCAGTTACAACAGGGGATCCCTCGAGCAGTACGTC. Protein sequence: CASSYNRGSLEQYV.